This TCR beta chain comes out of a study of CD8 T cells in ankylosing spondylitis. Whole-study findings and limits: The study identified a TCR beta motif of seven or eight highly homologous variants that appeared characteristic of ankylosing spondylitis blood. Disease-linked clones proved CD8+ and comparatively uncommon in peripheral blood.

Trimming at V came to 6 bases and at J to 4 bases, leaving 6 bases not matched to a gene. This CDR3 is 14 amino acids long. Germline V gene lookup returns CDR1 KGHSH and CDR2 LQKENI. There are a few counts of this clonotype. Antigen unknown. Scientists made TCR beta libraries using quantitative 5'-RACE with molecular barcodes. TCRdb reprocessed the 5' RACE reads via MiXCR and lists one record per CDR3 protein. This sample has 250,000 to 400,000 distinct CDR3 sequences; approximately 10% occur once, and the top ten carry 9.1%. This receptor was identified in a female donor with ankylosing spondylitis or in good health (not recorded which). V usage is TRBV18 and J usage is TRBJ1-5; 7 nucleotides match TRBD1. Sequenced material: blood, either unsorted or a sorted T cell fraction (not recorded which). The DNA of the CDR3 is TGTGCCAGCTCGGCGGACAGGCGGAATCAGCCCCAGCATTTT. Protein product: CASSADRRNQPQHF.